Described below is a single T cell receptor (beta chain) sequence and its context. Its antigen is not identified. These data are taken from a study of T cell responses to AZD1222 COVID-19 vaccine. Libraries were prepared by immunoSEQ multiplex PCR; TCRdb keeps only in-frame clonotypes and omits some of them. Of approximately 50,000 clones listed, 85% to 90% are singletons. Findings of the study overall: Reportedly, nearly half of unique spike TCRs recognized epitopes outside B.1.351/B.1.1.7 mutations.

V shed 8 bases and J 0 bases; nucleotides not matched to a gene: 9. The germline gives CDR1 LGHDT, CDR2 YNNKEL (reference sequence). The CDR3 runs 18 residues. Material: peripheral blood, obtained on day 0 of MenACWY control vaccination. The chain employs TRBV3-1 (or the pseudogene TRBV3-2) and TRBJ2-6; 11 bases are shared with TRBD2. This clonotype was sampled from an adult in good health. For the CDR3, the DNA is TGTGCCAGCCGGCGCCTAACTAGCGGGAGCTCTGGGGCCAACGTCCTGACTTTC. As protein: CASRRLTSGSSGANVLTF.